The present T cell receptor (beta chain) was sequenced within a study of cytomegalovirus exposure and HLA in healthy donors. At the level of the study: Early release data held around 82 million unique TCRs from HLA-typed donors. Whole-study results and caveats: TCR association rates varied by HLA locus in a later analysis, with DRB1 highest and HLA-C lowest.

As concerns this clone: Its specificity is unknown.

The germline gives CDR1 MGHRA, CDR2 YSYEKL. This CDR3 has 13 amino acids. V lost 6 bases to trimming and J lost 8 bases, with 14 bases between them. Researchers ran the PCR with 60 Vbeta and 13 Jbeta primers. Measured with immunoSEQ multiplex PCR; TCRdb has only the in-frame clones, and not every one. Among 150,000 to 200,000 clones listed, over 65% were seen once. Sequenced input: PBMCs. The receptor comes from a woman aged 30 to 39 in good health and CMV-seronegative. The chain carries TRBV4-1 and TRBJ2-1, with D perhaps TRBD1 (7 bases). The DNA of the CDR3 is TGCGCCAGCAGAGAGACAGGGACTGATGAGCAGTTCTTC. This encodes CASRETGTDEQFF.